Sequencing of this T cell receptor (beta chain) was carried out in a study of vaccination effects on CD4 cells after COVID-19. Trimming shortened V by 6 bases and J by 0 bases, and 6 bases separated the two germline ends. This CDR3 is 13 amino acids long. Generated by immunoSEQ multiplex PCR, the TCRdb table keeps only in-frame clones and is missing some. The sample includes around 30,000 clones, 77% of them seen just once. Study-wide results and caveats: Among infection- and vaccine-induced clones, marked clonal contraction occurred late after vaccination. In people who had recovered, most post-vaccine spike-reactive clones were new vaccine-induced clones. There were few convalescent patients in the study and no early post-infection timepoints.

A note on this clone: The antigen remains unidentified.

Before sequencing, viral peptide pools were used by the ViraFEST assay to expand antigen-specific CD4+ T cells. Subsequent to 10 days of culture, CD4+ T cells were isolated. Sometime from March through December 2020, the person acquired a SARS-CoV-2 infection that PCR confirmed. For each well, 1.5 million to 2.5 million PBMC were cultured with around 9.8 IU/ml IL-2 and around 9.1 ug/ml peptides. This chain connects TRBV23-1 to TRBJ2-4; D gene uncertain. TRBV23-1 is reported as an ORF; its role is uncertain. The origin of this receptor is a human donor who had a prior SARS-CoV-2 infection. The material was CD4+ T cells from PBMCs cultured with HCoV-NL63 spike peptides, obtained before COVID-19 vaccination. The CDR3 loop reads CASRKIAKNIQYF. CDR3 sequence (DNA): TGCGCCAGCAGGAAGATAGCCAAAAACATTCAGTACTTC.